These T cell receptor beta chains were read from a single sample in a study of T cell responses to AZD1222 COVID-19 vaccine. Measured with immunoSEQ multiplex PCR; TCRdb has only the in-frame clones, and not every one. The sample yields approximately 110,000 clones, around 92% seen once. Sequenced here: peripheral blood, sampled on day 0 of AZD1222 vaccination. The receptor set was obtained from an adult in good health. CDR3s include the opening cysteine and the closing phenylalanine or tryptophan. The D gene is left open where the match is weak. Clone sizes are given selectively: once, few, many, or a class where the clone is expanded.

v_gene: TRBV6-5; j_gene: TRBJ1-2; len: 13; abundance: -; d_gene: -; CDR3nt: TGTGCCAGCCGTATGACAGATAACTATGGCTACACCTTC; CDR3aa: CASRMTDNYGYTF
v_gene: TRBV27; j_gene: TRBJ2-3; len: 16; abundance: -; d_gene: -; CDR3nt: TGTGCCAGCAGTCCAGCCTTGGGGGGGGCCACAGATACGCAGTATTTT; CDR3aa: CASSPALGGATDTQYF
v_gene: TRBV27; j_gene: TRBJ1-5; len: 12; abundance: -; d_gene: -; CDR3nt: TGTGCCAGCGGCTTGGAGGATCGGCCCCAGCATTTT; CDR3aa: CASGLEDRPQHF
v_gene: TRBV19; j_gene: TRBJ2-1; len: 17; abundance: -; d_gene: TRBD2; CDR3nt: TGTGCCAGTAGTATAGCCAGTCTAGCGGGCTCCTACAATGAGCAGTTCTTC; CDR3aa: CASSIASLAGSYNEQFF
v_gene: TRBV27; j_gene: TRBJ1-6; len: 15; abundance: once; d_gene: -; CDR3nt: TGTGCCAGCAGTTTAACCGGCCAGGGGAATTCACCCCTCCACTTT; CDR3aa: CASSLTGQGNSPLHF
v_gene: TRBV6-5; j_gene: TRBJ2-7; len: 15; abundance: -; d_gene: -; CDR3nt: TGTGCCAGCAGTTACTCCGGGACTCAATCCTACGAGCAGTACTTC; CDR3aa: CASSYSGTQSYEQYF
v_gene: TRBV6-5; j_gene: TRBJ2-5; len: 11; abundance: -; d_gene: -; CDR3nt: TGTGCCAGCAGTTTTCAAGAGACCCAGTACTTC; CDR3aa: CASSFQETQYF
v_gene: TRBV18; j_gene: TRBJ2-3; len: 15; abundance: -; d_gene: -; CDR3nt: TGTGCCAGCTCACTCCGTCAGAGGGGCACAGATACGCAGTATTTT; CDR3aa: CASSLRQRGTDTQYF
v_gene: TRBV5-6; j_gene: TRBJ2-7; len: 14; abundance: -; d_gene: -; CDR3nt: TGTGCCAGCAGCTTGTTCAGGGGCATCTACGAGCAGTACTTC; CDR3aa: CASSLFRGIYEQYF
v_gene: TRBV5-1; j_gene: TRBJ1-2; len: 16; abundance: -; d_gene: -; CDR3nt: TGCGCCAGCAGCTTGGGACAGCGACAGGTAGACTATGGCTACACCTTC; CDR3aa: CASSLGQRQVDYGYTF
v_gene: TRBV15; j_gene: TRBJ1-6; len: 15; abundance: -; d_gene: TRBD1; CDR3nt: TGTGCCACCAGCAGAGTTGGGACAGGGTTTTCACCCCTCCACTTT; CDR3aa: CATSRVGTGFSPLHF
v_gene: TRBV6-4; j_gene: TRBJ2-1; len: 14; abundance: -; d_gene: -; CDR3nt: TGTGCCAGCAGTGACTCGTGGGGCTACAATGAGCAGTTCTTC; CDR3aa: CASSDSWGYNEQFF
v_gene: TRBV15; j_gene: TRBJ1-6; len: 14; abundance: few; d_gene: -; CDR3nt: TGTGCCACCAGCGAGGGGACCAACCATTCACCCCTCCACTTT; CDR3aa: CATSEGTNHSPLHF
v_gene: TRBV7-2; j_gene: TRBJ2-7; len: 15; abundance: -; d_gene: -; CDR3nt: TGTGCCAGCAGCTTAGCGGGTGGGCTCGCTTACGAGCAGTACTTC; CDR3aa: CASSLAGGLAYEQYF
v_gene: TRBV6-5; j_gene: TRBJ1-2; len: 13; abundance: -; d_gene: -; CDR3nt: TGTGCCAGCATACCGGCGTCCTTCTATGGCTACACCTTC; CDR3aa: CASIPASFYGYTF
v_gene: TRBV6-6; j_gene: TRBJ1-3; len: 12; abundance: -; d_gene: -; CDR3nt: TGTGCCAGCAAAGAGTTTGGAAACACCATATATTTT; CDR3aa: CASKEFGNTIYF
v_gene: TRBV28; j_gene: TRBJ2-7; len: 14; abundance: few; d_gene: TRBD2; CDR3nt: TGTGCCAGCATAGGGAGGGATCTAGGCTACGAGCAGTACTTC; CDR3aa: CASIGRDLGYEQYF
v_gene: TRBV6-5; j_gene: TRBJ2-3; len: 14; abundance: -; d_gene: -; CDR3nt: TGTGCCAGCAGTTACCCGGGAGCAACAGATACGCAGTATTTT; CDR3aa: CASSYPGATDTQYF
v_gene: TRBV4-2; j_gene: TRBJ1-2; len: 14; abundance: once; d_gene: -; CDR3nt: TGTGCCAGCAGCCAAGATCGGGCAGGGAGAGGCTACACCTTC; CDR3aa: CASSQDRAGRGYTF
v_gene: TRBV6-5; j_gene: TRBJ1-5; len: 14; abundance: -; d_gene: -; CDR3nt: TGTGCCAGCAGCCTTCTGGACGGAAATCAGCCCCAGCATTTT; CDR3aa: CASSLLDGNQPQHF
v_gene: TRBV10-1; j_gene: TRBJ2-2; len: 12; abundance: -; d_gene: -; CDR3nt: TGCGCCAGCGCTAGACAGACCGGGGAGCTGTTTTTT; CDR3aa: CASARQTGELFF
v_gene: TRBV18; j_gene: TRBJ2-1; len: 14; abundance: -; d_gene: TRBD2; CDR3nt: TGTGCCAGCTCACCCGGGGGGTCCTACAATGAGCAGTTCTTC; CDR3aa: CASSPGGSYNEQFF
v_gene: TRBV6-5; j_gene: TRBJ2-2; len: 15; abundance: -; d_gene: TRBD1; CDR3nt: TGTGCCAGCAGTTACCGGGACAGGGGGATCGGGGAGCTGTTTTTT; CDR3aa: CASSYRDRGIGELFF
v_gene: TRBV28; j_gene: TRBJ1-1; len: 14; abundance: -; d_gene: TRBD1; CDR3nt: TGTGCCAGCAGTTTAACCGGGACAGGGGTTATAGCTTTCTTT; CDR3aa: CASSLTGTGVIAFF
v_gene: TRBV11-2; j_gene: TRBJ2-6; len: 14; abundance: -; d_gene: -; CDR3nt: TGTGCCAGCAGAACGACTTATGGGGCCAACGTCCTGACTTTC; CDR3aa: CASRTTYGANVLTF
v_gene: TRBV7-2; j_gene: TRBJ2-7; len: 13; abundance: -; d_gene: TRBD1; CDR3nt: TGTGCCAGCAGCCTGGACAGGGCCTACGAGCAGTACTTC; CDR3aa: CASSLDRAYEQYF
v_gene: TRBV19; j_gene: TRBJ2-3; len: 15; abundance: -; d_gene: -; CDR3nt: TGTGCCAGTAGTATTACGGGCTGGGGCGCAGATACGCAGTATTTT; CDR3aa: CASSITGWGADTQYF
v_gene: TRBV2; j_gene: TRBJ1-3; len: 15; abundance: -; d_gene: -; CDR3nt: TGTGCCACCTCATCTGGGGTTACCTCTGGAAACACCATATATTTT; CDR3aa: CATSSGVTSGNTIYF
v_gene: TRBV12-3/TRBV12-4; j_gene: TRBJ1-1; len: 13; abundance: -; d_gene: -; CDR3nt: TGTGCCAGCAGTCTAGGGCCCGCACCGATAGCTTTCTTT; CDR3aa: CASSLGPAPIAFF
v_gene: TRBV5-1; j_gene: TRBJ1-5; len: 15; abundance: once; d_gene: -; CDR3nt: TGCGCCAGCAGCTTGTGGGGGGATTACAATCAGCCCCAGCATTTT; CDR3aa: CASSLWGDYNQPQHF
v_gene: TRBV6-5; j_gene: TRBJ1-4; len: 15; abundance: -; d_gene: TRBD1; CDR3nt: TGTGCCAGCAGAACAGGGGGGGCAACTAATGAAAAACTGTTTTTT; CDR3aa: CASRTGGATNEKLFF
v_gene: TRBV28; j_gene: TRBJ1-2; len: 13; abundance: -; d_gene: -; CDR3nt: TGTGCCAGCGGCCGAGACCTCTCGGATGGCTACACCTTC; CDR3aa: CASGRDLSDGYTF
v_gene: TRBV9; j_gene: TRBJ2-1; len: 15; abundance: -; d_gene: TRBD2; CDR3nt: TGTGCCAGCAGCGTAGCTCCTAGCGGGGGAAATGAGCAGTTCTTC; CDR3aa: CASSVAPSGGNEQFF
v_gene: TRBV19; j_gene: TRBJ2-7; len: 10; abundance: -; d_gene: -; CDR3nt: TGTGCCAGTGGGTCCTACGAGCAGTACTTC; CDR3aa: CASGSYEQYF
v_gene: TRBV6-2/TRBV6-3; j_gene: TRBJ1-5; len: 14; abundance: -; d_gene: -; CDR3nt: TGTGCCAGCAGTTACGAGGGGGACAATCAGCCCCAGCATTTT; CDR3aa: CASSYEGDNQPQHF
v_gene: TRBV9; j_gene: TRBJ1-2; len: 16; abundance: few; d_gene: -; CDR3nt: TGTGCCAGCAGCGCGAATATAGGACGGTCCCTGTTGGGCTACACCTTC; CDR3aa: CASSANIGRSLLGYTF
v_gene: TRBV5-4; j_gene: TRBJ1-5; len: 14; abundance: -; d_gene: -; CDR3nt: TGTGCCAGCAGCCCCGGAGGGCGAAATCAGCCCCAGCATTTT; CDR3aa: CASSPGGRNQPQHF
v_gene: TRBV6-5; j_gene: TRBJ1-2; len: 15; abundance: -; d_gene: -; CDR3nt: TGTGCCAGCAGTTACTCCCTGGCAGGGGCCTATGGCTACACCTTC; CDR3aa: CASSYSLAGAYGYTF
v_gene: TRBV7-2; j_gene: TRBJ1-3; len: 21; abundance: -; d_gene: TRBD1; CDR3nt: TGTGCCAGCAGCTTAGCCTTTTCACAGGGGTCCGCCCGCCTCTCTGGAAACACCATATATTTT; CDR3aa: CASSLAFSQGSARLSGNTIYF
v_gene: TRBV14; j_gene: TRBJ1-1; len: 14; abundance: -; d_gene: -; CDR3nt: TGTGCCAGCAGCCAGGCGGCCGTGAACACTGAAGCTTTCTTT; CDR3aa: CASSQAAVNTEAFF